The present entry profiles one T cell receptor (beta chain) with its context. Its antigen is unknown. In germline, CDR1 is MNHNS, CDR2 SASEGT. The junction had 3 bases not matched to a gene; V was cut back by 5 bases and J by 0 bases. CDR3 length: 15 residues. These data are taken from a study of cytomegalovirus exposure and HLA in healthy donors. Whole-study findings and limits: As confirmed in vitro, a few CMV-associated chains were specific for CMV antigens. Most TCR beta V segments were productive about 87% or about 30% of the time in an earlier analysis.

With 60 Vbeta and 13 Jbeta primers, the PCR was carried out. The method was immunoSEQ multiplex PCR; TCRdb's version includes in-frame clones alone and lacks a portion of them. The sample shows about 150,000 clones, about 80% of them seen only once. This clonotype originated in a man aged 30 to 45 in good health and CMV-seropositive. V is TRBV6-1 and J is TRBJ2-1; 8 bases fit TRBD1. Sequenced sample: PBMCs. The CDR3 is CASSPGTGSYNEQFF. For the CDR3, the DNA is TGTGCCAGCAGTCCCGGGACAGGCTCCTACAATGAGCAGTTCTTC.